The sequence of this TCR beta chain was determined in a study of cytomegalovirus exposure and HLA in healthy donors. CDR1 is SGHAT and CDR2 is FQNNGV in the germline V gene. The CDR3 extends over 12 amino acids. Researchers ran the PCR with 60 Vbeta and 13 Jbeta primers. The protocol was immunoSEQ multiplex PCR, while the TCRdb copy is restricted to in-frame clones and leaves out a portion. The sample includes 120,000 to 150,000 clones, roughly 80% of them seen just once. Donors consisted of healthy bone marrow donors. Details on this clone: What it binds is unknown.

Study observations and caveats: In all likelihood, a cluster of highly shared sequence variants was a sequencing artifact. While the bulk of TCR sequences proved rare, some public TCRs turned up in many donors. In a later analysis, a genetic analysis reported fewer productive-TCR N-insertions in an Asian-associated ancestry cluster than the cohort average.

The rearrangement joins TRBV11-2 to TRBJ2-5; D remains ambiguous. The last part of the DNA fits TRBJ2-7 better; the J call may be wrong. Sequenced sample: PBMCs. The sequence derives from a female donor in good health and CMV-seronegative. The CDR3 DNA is TGTGCCAGCCTTCATACGTCCTACGAGCAGTACTTC. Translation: CASLHTSYEQYF.